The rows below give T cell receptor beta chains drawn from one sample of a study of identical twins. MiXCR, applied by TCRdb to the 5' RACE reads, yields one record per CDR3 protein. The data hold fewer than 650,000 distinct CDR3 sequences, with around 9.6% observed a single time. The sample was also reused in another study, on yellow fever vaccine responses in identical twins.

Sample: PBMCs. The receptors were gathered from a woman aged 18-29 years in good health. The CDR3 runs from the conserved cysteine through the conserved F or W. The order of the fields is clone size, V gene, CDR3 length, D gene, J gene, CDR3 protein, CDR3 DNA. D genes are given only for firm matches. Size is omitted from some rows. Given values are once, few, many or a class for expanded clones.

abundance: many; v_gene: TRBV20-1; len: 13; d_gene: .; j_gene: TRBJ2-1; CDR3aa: CSATRPTYNEQFF; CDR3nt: TGCAGTGCCACCCGGCCTACTTACAATGAGCAGTTCTTC
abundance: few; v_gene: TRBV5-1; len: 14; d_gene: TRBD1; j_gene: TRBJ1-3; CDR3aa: CASSPQGSGNTIYF; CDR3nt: TGCGCCAGCAGCCCACAGGGGAGCGGAAACACCATATATTTT
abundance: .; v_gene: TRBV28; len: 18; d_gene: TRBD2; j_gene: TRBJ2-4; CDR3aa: CASGLAGAKMLAKNIQYF; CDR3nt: TGTGCCAGCGGTCTAGCGGGAGCGAAGATGCTAGCCAAAAACATTCAGTACTTC
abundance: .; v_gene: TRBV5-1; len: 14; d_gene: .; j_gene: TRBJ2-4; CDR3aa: CASSPGGPKNIQYF; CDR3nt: TGCGCCAGCAGCCCCGGGGGCCCCAAAAACATTCAGTACTTC
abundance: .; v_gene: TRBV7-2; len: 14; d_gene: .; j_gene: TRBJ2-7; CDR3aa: CASSLDPSPYEQYF; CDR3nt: TGTGCCAGCAGCTTAGACCCCAGCCCATACGAGCAGTACTTC
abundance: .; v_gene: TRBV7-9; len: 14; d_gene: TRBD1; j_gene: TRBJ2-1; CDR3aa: CASSSRDRANEQFF; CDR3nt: TGTGCCAGCAGCTCCCGCGACAGGGCCAATGAGCAGTTCTTC
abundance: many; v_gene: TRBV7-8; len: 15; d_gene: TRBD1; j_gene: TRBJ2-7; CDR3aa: CASNTGTGAAYEQYF; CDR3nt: TGTGCCAGCAATACCGGGACAGGGGCGGCCTACGAGCAGTACTTC
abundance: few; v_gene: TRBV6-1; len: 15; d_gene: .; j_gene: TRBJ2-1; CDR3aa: CASSRARLRDNEQFF; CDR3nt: TGTGCCAGCAGTCGAGCACGGTTACGAGACAATGAGCAGTTCTTC
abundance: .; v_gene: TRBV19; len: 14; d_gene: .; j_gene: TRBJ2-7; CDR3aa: CASSIPGGPYEQYF; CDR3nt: TGTGCCAGTAGTATCCCCGGCGGGCCCTACGAGCAGTACTTC
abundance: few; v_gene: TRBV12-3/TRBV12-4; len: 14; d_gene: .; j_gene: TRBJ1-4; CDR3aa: CASSFWQGSEKLFF; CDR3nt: TGTGCCAGCAGTTTCTGGCAGGGAAGCGAAAAACTGTTTTTT
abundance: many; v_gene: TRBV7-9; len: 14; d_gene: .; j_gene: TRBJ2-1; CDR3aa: CASSLAGSYNEQFF; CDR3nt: TGTGCCAGCAGCTTAGCGGGCAGCTACAATGAGCAGTTCTTC
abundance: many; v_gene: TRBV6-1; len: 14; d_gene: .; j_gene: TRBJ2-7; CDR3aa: CASRPGWLSYEQYF; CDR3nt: TGTGCCAGCCGGCCCGGGTGGCTCTCCTACGAGCAGTACTTC
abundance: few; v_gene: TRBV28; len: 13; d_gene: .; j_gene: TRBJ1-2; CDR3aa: CASRIIGQFGYTF; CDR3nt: TGTGCCAGCAGGATAATTGGGCAGTTCGGCTACACCTTC
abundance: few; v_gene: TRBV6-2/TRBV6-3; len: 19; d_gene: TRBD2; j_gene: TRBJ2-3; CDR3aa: CASSRTRPGTSGTTDTQYF; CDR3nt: TGTGCCAGCAGCAGAACTCGACCCGGGACTAGCGGTACCACAGATACGCAGTATTTT
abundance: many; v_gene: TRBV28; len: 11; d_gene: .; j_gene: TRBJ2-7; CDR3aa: CASRAGFEQYF; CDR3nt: TGTGCCAGCAGGGCAGGATTCGAGCAGTACTTC
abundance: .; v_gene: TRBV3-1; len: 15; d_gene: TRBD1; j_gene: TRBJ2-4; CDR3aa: CASTPLGQGGNIQYF; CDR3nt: TGTGCCAGCACCCCTTTGGGACAGGGTGGAAACATTCAGTACTTC
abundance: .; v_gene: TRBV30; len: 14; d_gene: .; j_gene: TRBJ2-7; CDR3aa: CACHSTGPSYEQYF; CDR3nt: TGTGCCTGCCACTCGACTGGGCCTTCCTACGAGCAGTACTTC
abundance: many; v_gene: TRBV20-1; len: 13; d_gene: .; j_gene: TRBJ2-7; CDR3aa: CSASLGSNYEQYF; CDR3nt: TGCAGTGCTAGTCTGGGAAGCAACTACGAGCAGTACTTC
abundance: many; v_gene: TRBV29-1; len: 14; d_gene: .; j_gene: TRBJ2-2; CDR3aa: CSAPQGGVTGELFF; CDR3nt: TGCAGCGCCCCACAGGGGGGGGTCACCGGGGAGCTGTTTTTT
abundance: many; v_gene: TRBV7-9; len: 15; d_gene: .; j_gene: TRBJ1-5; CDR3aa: CASSLVGDSNQPQHF; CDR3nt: TGTGCCAGCAGCTTAGTGGGGGATAGCAATCAGCCCCAGCATTTT
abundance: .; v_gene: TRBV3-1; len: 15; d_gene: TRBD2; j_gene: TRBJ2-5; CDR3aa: CASSIGTSGLETQYF; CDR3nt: TGTGCCAGCAGCATTGGGACTAGCGGTTTGGAGACCCAGTACTTC
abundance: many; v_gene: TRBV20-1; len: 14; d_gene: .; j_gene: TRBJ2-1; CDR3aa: CSAELGVRDNEQFF; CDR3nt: TGCAGTGCCGAACTGGGGGTTCGGGACAATGAGCAGTTCTTC
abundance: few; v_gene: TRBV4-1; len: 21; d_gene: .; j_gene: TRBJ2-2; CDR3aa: CASSQALGGQPPWTWTGELFF; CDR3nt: TGCGCCAGCAGCCAAGCCTTGGGGGGACAGCCACCATGGACGTGGACCGGGGAGCTGTTTTTT
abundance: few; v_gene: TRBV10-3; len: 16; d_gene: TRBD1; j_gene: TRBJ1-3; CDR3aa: CAISSGQVNSGNTIYF; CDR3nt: TGTGCCATCAGCTCCGGACAGGTCAACTCTGGAAACACCATATATTTT
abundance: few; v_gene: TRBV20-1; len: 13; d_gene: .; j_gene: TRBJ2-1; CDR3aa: CSAFAGLQNEQFF; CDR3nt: TGCAGTGCTTTCGCGGGATTACAAAATGAGCAGTTCTTC
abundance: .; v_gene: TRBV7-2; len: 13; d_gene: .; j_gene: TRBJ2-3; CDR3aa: CASSLVSDVTQYF; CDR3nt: TGTGCCAGCAGCTTAGTGTCTGATGTTACGCAGTATTTT
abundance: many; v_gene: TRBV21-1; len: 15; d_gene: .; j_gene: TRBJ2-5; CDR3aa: CASTPEAGLRETQYF; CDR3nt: TGTGCCAGCACCCCCGAAGCAGGCTTGAGGGAGACCCAGTACTTC
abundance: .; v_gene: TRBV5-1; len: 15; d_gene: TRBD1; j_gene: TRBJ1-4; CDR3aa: CASSADRVSNEKLFF; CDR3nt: TGCGCCAGCAGCGCGGACAGGGTTTCAAATGAAAAACTGTTTTTT
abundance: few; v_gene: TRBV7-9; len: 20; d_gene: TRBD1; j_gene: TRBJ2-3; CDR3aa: CASSEPPPDRGRQPTDTQYF; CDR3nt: TGTGCCAGCAGCGAGCCACCTCCGGACAGGGGGCGACAACCCACAGATACGCAGTATTTT
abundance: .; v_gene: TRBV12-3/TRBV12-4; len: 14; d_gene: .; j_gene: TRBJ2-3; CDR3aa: CASSFSASTDMQYF; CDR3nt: TGTGCCAGCAGTTTTTCCGCTAGCACGGATATGCAGTATTTT
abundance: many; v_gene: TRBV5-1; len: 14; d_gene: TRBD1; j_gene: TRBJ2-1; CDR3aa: CASSPDRVGNEQFF; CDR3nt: TGCGCCAGCAGCCCGGACAGGGTGGGGAATGAGCAGTTCTTC
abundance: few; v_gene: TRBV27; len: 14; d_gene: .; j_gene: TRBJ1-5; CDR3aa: CASRYGGPNQPQHF; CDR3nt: TGTGCCAGCAGGTATGGGGGACCCAATCAGCCCCAGCATTTT
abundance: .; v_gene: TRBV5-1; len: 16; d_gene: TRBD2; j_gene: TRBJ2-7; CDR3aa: CASTTTGTSGTHEQYF; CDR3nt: TGCGCCAGCACCACTACCGGAACTAGCGGGACTCACGAGCAGTACTTC
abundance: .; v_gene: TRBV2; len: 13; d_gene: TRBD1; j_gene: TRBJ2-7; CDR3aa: CATSTGVSYEQYF; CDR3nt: TGTGCCACCTCGACAGGGGTCTCCTACGAGCAGTACTTC
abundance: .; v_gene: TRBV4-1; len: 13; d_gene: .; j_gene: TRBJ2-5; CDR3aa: CASSQVIQETQYF; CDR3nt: TGCGCCAGCAGCCAAGTGATCCAAGAGACCCAGTACTTC
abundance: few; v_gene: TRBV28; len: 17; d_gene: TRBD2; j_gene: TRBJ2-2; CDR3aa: CASSFGFKLALDGELFF; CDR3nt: TGTGCCAGCAGTTTTGGTTTTAAACTAGCGTTGGACGGGGAGCTGTTTTTT
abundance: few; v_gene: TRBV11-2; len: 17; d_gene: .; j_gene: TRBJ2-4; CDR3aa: CASSLSRQEITKNIQYF; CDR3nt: TGTGCCAGCAGCTTAAGTCGACAAGAAATCACCAAAAACATTCAGTACTTC
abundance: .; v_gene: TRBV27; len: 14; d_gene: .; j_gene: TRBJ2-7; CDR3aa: CASSTLTASGEQYF; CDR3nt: TGTGCCAGCAGTACCTTGACGGCCTCGGGGGAGCAGTACTTC
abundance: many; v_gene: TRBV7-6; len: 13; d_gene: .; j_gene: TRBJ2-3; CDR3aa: CASSSQGTDTQYF; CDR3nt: TGTGCCAGCAGCTCACAAGGCACAGATACGCAGTATTTT
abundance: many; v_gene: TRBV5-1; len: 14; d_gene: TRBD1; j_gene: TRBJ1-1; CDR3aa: CASSKQGADTEAFF; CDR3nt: TGCGCCAGCAGCAAACAGGGGGCCGACACTGAAGCTTTCTTT
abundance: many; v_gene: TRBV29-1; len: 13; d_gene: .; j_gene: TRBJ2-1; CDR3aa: CSPLYGTYNEQFF; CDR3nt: TGCAGCCCCCTTTACGGAACCTACAATGAGCAGTTCTTC
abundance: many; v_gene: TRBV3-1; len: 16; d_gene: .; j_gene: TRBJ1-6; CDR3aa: CASSPPPIGFNSPLHF; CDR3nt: TGTGCCAGCAGCCCTCCTCCAATTGGGTTTAATTCACCCCTCCACTTT
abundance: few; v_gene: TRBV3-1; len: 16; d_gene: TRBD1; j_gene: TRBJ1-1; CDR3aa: CASSHHRTGQNTEAFF; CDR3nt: TGTGCCAGCAGCCATCACCGGACAGGGCAGAACACTGAAGCTTTCTTT
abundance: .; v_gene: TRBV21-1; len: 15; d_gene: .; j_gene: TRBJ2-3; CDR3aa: CASSKIGTGTDTQYF; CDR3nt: TGTGCCAGCAGCAAAATCGGAACAGGGACAGATACGCAGTATTTT
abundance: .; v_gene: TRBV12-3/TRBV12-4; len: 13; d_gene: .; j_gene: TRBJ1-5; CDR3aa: CASSLLGTQPQHF; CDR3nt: TGTGCCAGCAGTTTGTTGGGGACTCAGCCCCAGCATTTT
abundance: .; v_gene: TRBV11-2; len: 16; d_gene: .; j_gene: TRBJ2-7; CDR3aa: CASSSRDSVRPYEQYF; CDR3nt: TGTGCCAGCAGCTCCCGAGACTCCGTCCGACCCTACGAGCAGTACTTC
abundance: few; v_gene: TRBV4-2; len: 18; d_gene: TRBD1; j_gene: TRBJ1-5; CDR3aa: CASSQDWARGQGNQPQHF; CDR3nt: TGTGCCAGCAGCCAAGATTGGGCTCGGGGACAGGGTAATCAGCCCCAGCATTTT
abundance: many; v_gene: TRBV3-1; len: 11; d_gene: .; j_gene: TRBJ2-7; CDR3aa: CASSQDSEQYF; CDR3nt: TGTGCCAGCAGCCAAGATAGCGAGCAGTACTTC
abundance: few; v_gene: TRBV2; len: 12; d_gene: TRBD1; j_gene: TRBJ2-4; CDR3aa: CARSDRGNIQYF; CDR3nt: TGTGCCAGAAGTGACAGGGGAAACATTCAGTACTTC
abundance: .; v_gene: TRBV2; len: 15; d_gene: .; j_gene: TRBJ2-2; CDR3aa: CASSDPDSIPGELFF; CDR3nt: TGTGCCAGCAGTGATCCAGACAGTATCCCCGGGGAGCTGTTTTTT
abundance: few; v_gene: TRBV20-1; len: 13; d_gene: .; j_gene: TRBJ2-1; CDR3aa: CSARLTPFNEQFF; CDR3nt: TGCAGTGCTAGGTTAACTCCCTTCAATGAGCAGTTCTTC
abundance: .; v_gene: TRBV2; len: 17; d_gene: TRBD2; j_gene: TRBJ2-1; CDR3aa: CASSEDFLAGGDNEQFF; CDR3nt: TGTGCCAGCAGTGAGGACTTCCTAGCGGGGGGCGACAATGAGCAGTTCTTC
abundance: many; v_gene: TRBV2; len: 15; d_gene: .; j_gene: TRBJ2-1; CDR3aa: CASRYDGDSYNEQFF; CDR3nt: TGTGCCAGCAGGTACGACGGGGACTCCTACAATGAGCAGTTCTTC
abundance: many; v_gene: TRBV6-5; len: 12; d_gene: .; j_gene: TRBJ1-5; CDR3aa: CASSSPSQPQHF; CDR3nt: TGTGCCAGCAGTTCACCCTCTCAGCCCCAGCATTTT
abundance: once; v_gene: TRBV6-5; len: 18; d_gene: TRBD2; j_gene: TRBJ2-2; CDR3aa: CASSYVGTSGANTGELFF; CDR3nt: TGTGCCAGCAGTTACGTAGGGACTAGCGGAGCGAACACCGGGGAGCTGTTTTTT